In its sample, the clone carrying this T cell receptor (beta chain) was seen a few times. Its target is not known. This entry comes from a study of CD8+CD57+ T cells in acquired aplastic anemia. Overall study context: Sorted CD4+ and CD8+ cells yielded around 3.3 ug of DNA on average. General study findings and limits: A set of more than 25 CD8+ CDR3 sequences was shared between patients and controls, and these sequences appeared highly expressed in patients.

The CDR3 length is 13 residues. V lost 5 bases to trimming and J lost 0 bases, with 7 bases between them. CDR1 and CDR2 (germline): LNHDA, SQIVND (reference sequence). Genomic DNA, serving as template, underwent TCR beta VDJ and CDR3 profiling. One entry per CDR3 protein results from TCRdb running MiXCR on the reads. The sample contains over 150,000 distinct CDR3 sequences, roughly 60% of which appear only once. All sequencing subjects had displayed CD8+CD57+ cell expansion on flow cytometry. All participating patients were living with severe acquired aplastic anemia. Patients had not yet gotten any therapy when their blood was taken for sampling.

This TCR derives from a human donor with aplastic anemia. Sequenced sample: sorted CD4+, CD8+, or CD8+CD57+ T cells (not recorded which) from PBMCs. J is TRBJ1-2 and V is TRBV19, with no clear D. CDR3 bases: TGTGCCAGTAGTGATGTGACTAACTATGGCTACACCTTC. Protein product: CASSDVTNYGYTF.